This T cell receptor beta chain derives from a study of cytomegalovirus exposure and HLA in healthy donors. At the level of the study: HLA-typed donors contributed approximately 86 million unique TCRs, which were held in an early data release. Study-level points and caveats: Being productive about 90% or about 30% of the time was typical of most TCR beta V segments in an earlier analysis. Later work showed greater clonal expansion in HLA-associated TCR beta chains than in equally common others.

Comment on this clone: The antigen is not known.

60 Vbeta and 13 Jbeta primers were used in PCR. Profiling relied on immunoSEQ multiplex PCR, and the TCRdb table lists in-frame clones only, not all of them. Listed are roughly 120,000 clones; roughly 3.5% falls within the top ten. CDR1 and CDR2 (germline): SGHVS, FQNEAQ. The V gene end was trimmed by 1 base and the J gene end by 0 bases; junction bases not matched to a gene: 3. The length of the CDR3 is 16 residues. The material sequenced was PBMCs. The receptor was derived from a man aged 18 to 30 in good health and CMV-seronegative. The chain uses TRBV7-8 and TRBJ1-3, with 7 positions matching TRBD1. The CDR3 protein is CASSLEGQSSGNTIYF. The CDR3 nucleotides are TGTGCCAGCAGCTTAGAGGGACAGAGCTCTGGAAACACCATATATTTT.